The sequence of this TCR beta chain was determined in a study of control samples from healthy donors and cancer patients. V shed 3 bases, J shed 7 bases, and the junction held 17 bases outside the gene matches. The V gene's germline CDR1 is WSHSY and CDR2 SAAADI. The CDR3 length is 19 residues. Method: immunoSEQ multiplex PCR; TCRdb's copy keeps in-frame clones and lacks some. In the table there are around 68,000 clones, more than 75% of which are singletons. The clonotype was recovered from a man in his fifties in good health. The sequencing input was blood. The chain uses TRBV10-2 and TRBJ2-5, with 13 bases that match TRBD2. CDR3 in amino acids: CASSDAPGLAGLSQGTQYF. CDR3 nucleotide sequence: TGCGCCAGCAGTGACGCTCCGGGACTAGCGGGGCTCTCCCAGGGGACCCAGTACTTC.